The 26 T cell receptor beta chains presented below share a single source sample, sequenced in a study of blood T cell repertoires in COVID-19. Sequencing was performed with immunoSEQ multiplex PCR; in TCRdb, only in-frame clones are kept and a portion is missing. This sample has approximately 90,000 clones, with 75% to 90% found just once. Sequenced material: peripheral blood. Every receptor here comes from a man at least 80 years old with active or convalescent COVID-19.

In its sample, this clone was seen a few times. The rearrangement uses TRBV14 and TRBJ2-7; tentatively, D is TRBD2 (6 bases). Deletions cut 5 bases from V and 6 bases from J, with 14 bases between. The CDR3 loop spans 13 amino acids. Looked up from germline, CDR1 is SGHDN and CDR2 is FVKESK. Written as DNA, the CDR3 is TGTGCCAGCAGCTCTTTCGCAGCGGGCGAGCAGTACTTC. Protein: CASSSFAAGEQYF.

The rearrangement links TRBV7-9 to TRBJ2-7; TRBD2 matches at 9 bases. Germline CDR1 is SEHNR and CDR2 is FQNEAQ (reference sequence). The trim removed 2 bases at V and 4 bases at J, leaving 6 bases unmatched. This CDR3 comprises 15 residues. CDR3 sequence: CASSLYRTSEYEQYF. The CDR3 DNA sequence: TGTGCCAGCAGCTTATATCGGACTAGCGAGTACGAGCAGTACTTC.

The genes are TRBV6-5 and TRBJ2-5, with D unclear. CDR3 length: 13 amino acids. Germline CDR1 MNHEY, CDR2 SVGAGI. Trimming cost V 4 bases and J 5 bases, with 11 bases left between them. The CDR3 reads CASSSRAAETQYF. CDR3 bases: TGTGCCAGCAGTTCCCGAGCAGCGGAGACCCAGTACTTC.

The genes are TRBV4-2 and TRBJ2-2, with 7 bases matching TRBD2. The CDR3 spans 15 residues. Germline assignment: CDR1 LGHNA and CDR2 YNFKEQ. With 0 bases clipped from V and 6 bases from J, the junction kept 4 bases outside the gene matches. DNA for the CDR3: TGTGCCAGCAGCCAAGAGGGGGGGACTTCCGGGGAGCTGTTTTTT. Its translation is CASSQEGGTSGELFF.

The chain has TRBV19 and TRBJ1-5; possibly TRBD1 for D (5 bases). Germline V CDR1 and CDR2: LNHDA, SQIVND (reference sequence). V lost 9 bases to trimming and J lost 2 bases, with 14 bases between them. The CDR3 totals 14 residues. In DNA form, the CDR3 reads TGTGCCAGAACCCGTGGGACTTGCAATCAGCCCCAGCATTTT. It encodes CARTRGTCNQPQHF.

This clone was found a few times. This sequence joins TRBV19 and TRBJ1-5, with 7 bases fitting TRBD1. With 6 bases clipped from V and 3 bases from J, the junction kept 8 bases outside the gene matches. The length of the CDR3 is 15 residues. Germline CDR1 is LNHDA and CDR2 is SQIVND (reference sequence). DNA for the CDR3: TGTGCCAGTAGGTTGTCCAGGGGGGACAATCAGCCCCAGCATTTT. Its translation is CASRLSRGDNQPQHF.

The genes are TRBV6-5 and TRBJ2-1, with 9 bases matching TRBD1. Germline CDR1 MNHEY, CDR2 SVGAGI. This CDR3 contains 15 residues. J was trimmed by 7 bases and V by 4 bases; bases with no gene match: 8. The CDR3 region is CASSSTGGAGNEQFF. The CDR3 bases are TGTGCCAGCAGTTCCACAGGGGGCGCGGGGAATGAGCAGTTCTTC.

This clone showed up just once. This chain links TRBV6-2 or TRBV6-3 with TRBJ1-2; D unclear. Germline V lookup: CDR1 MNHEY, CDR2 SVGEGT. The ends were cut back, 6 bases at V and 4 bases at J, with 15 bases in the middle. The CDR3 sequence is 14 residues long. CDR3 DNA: TGTGCCAGCAGCACTGCGAGGCTAGGCTATGGCTACACCTTC. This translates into CASSTARLGYGYTF.

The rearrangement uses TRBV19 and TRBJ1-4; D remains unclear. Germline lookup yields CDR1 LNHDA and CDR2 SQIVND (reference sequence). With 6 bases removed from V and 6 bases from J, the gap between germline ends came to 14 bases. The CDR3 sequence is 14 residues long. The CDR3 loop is CASRQPGVDEKLFF. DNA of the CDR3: TGTGCCAGTAGGCAACCCGGGGTGGATGAAAAACTGTTTTTT.

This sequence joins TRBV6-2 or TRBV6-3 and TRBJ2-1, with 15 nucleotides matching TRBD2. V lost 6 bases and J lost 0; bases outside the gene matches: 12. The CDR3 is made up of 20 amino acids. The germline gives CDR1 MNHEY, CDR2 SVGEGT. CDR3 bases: TGTGCCAGCAGCAAAGGACTAGCGGGAGGGTTCGTCCGCTCCTACAATGAGCAGTTCTTC. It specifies CASSKGLAGGFVRSYNEQFF.

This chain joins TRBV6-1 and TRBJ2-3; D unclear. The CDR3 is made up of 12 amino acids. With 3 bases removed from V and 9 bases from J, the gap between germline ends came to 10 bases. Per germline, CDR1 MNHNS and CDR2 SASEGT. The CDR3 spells CASSEVHSTQYF. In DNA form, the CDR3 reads TGTGCCAGCAGTGAGGTTCACTCCACGCAGTATTTT.

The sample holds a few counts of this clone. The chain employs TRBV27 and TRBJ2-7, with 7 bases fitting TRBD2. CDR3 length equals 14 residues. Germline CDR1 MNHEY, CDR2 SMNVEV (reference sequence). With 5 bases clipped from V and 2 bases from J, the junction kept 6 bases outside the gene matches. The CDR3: CASSRSSGAYEQYF. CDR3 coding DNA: TGTGCCAGCAGTAGATCTAGCGGAGCCTACGAGCAGTACTTC.

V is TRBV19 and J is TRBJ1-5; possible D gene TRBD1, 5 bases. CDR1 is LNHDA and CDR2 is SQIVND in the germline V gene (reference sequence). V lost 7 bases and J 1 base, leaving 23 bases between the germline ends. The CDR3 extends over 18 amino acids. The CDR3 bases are TGTGCCAGTACCTCAGCCCGACACAGACAGCAGAGCAATCAGCCCCAGCATTTT. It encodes CASTSARHRQQSNQPQHF.

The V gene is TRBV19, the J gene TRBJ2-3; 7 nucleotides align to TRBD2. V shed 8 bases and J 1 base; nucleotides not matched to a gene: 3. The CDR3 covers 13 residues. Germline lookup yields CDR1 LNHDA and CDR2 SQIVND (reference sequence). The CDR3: CASSSGRTDTQYF. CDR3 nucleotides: TGTGCCAGTTCTAGCGGACGCACAGATACGCAGTATTTT. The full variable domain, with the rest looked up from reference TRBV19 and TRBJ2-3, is DGGITQSPKYLFRKEGQNVTLSCEQNLNHDAMYWYRQDPGQGLRLIYYSQIVNDFQKGDIAEGYSVSREKKESFPLTVTSAQKNPTAFYLCASSSGRTDTQYFGPGTRLTVL.

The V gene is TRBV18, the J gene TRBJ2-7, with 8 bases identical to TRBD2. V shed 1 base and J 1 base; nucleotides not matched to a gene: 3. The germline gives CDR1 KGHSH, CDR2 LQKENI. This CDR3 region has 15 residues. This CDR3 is CASSPQGLGSYEQYF. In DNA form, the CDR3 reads TGTGCCAGCTCACCACAGGGACTAGGTTCCTACGAGCAGTACTTC. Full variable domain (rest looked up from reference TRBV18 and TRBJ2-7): NAGVMQNPRHLVRRRGQEARLRCSPMKGHSHVYWYRQLPEEGLKFMVYLQKENIIDESGMPKERFSAEFPKEGPSILRIQQVVRGDSAAYFCASSPQGLGSYEQYFGPGTRLTVT.

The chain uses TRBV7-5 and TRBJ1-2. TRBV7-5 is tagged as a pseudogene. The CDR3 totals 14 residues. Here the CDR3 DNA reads TGTGCCAGAACCCCGAACGGGTTAAGCTATGGCTACACCTTC. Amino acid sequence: CARTPNGLSYGYTF.

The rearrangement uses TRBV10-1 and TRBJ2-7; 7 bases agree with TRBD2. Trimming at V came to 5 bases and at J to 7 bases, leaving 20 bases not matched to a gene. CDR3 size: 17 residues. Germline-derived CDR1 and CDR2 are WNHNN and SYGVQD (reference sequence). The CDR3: CASSSRFRAGAWLEQYF. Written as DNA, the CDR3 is TGCGCCAGCAGTTCTCGTTTTCGGGCGGGAGCCTGGTTGGAGCAGTACTTC.

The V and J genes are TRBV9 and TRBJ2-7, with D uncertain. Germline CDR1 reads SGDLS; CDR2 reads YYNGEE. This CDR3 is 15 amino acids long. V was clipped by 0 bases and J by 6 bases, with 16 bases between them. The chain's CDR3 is CASSVVSSSDSEQYF. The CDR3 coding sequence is TGTGCCAGCAGCGTAGTCAGTTCCTCCGACTCCGAGCAGTACTTC. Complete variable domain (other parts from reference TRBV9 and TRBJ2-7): DSGVTQTPKHLITATGQRVTLRCSPRSGDLSVYWYQQSLDQGLQFLIQYYNGEERAKGNILERFSAQQFPDLHSELNLSSLELGDSALYFCASSVVSSSDSEQYFGPGTRLTVT.

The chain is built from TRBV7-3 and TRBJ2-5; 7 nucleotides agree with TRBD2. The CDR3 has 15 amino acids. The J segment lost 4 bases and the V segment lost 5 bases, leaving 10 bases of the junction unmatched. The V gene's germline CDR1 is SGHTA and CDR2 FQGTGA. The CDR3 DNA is TGTGCCAGCAGCCCGTGGGGAGGGACGGGAGAGACCCAGTACTTC. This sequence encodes CASSPWGGTGETQYF.

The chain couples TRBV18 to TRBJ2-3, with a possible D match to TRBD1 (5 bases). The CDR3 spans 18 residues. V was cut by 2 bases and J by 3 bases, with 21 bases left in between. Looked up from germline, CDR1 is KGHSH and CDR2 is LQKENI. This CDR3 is CASSPLGHSVVTTDTQYF. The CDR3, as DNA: TGTGCCAGCTCACCATTGGGGCACTCAGTAGTTACGACAGATACGCAGTATTTT.

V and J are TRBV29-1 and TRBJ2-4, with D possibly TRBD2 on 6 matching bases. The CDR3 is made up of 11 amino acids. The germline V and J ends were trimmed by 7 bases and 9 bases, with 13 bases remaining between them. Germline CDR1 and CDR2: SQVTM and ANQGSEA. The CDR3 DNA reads TGCAGCGCTTCGGGGGTTGGCATTCAGTACTTC. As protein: CSASGVGIQYF.

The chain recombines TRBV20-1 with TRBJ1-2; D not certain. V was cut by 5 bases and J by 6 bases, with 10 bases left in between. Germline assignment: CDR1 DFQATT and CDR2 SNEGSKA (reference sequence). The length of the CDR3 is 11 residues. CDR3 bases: TGCAGTGCTGATAGATCGAATGGCTACACCTTC. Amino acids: CSADRSNGYTF.

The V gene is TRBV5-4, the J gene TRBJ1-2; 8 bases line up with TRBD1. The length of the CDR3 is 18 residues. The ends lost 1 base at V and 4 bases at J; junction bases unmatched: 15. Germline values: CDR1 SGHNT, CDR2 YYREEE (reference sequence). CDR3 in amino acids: CASSLRGQGASSVYGYTF. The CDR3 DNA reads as TGTGCCAGCAGCTTGCGGGGCCAGGGGGCGAGTTCTGTCTATGGCTACACCTTC.

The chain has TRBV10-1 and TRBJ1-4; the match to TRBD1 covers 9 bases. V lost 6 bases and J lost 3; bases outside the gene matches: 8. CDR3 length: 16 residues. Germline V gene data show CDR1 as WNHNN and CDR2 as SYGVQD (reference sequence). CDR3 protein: CASRAEDRGANEKLFF. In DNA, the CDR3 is TGCGCCAGCAGGGCAGAGGACAGGGGTGCTAATGAAAAACTGTTTTTT.

The CDR3, as DNA: TGCAGTGCTAGTGAGAGCGGCCCCAATGAGCAGTTCTTC. The encoded protein is CSASESGPNEQFF. The chain uses TRBV20-1 and TRBJ2-1; D is perhaps TRBD2 (5 bases). There are 13 residues in the CDR3. The germline V and J ends were trimmed by 3 bases and 6 bases, with 12 bases remaining between them. Germline V lookup: CDR1 DFQATT, CDR2 SNEGSKA (reference sequence).

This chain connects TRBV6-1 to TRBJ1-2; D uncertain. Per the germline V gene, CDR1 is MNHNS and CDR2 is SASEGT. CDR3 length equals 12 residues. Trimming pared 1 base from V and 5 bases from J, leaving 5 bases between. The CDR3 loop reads CASSEGRYGYTF. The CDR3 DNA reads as TGTGCCAGCAGTGAAGGCAGGTATGGCTACACCTTC.